What follows are 5 T cell receptor beta chains derived from one specimen sequenced in a study of CD8 T cells in Susac syndrome. After extraction with the RNeasy kit, about 0.45 to 1 ug of the RNA was reverse transcribed using random hexamers. In TCRdb, the immunoSEQ multiplex PCR reads were re-called with MiXCR into one record per CDR3 protein. Here the sample spans around 130,000 distinct CDR3 sequences, approximately 79% being singletons. Sequenced: CD8+ T cells from PBMCs. The receptors here all came from a human donor with multiple sclerosis.

The rearrangement joins TRBV4-1 to TRBJ1-5; a possible D gene is TRBD1 (5 bases). CDR3 size: 16 residues. The V end was cut by 0 bases, the J end by 7 bases, with 16 bases between. Per germline, CDR1 MGHRA and CDR2 YSYEKL. For the CDR3, the DNA is TGCGCCAGCAGCCAAGAGGAGGGGTGGGGATCACAGCCCCAGCATTTT. Amino acids: CASSQEEGWGSQPQHF.

This chain uses TRBV29-1 with TRBJ2-1; possibly TRBD1 or TRBD2 for D (5 bases each). The germline gives CDR1 SQVTM, CDR2 ANQGSEA. Trimming left V 2 bases short and J 9 bases short, with 14 bases between. This CDR3 is 13 amino acids long. CDR3 nucleotide sequence: TGCAGCGTTGAATCGGGGCTCCCAAGTGAGCAGTTCTTC. Protein product: CSVESGLPSEQFF.

This clonotype was seen only once. This chain joins TRBV30 and TRBJ2-1; a possible D gene is TRBD2 (6 bases). CDR1 GTSNPN and CDR2 SVGIG come from the germline V gene (reference sequence). The ends were cut back, 2 bases at V and 3 bases at J, with 11 bases in the middle. CDR3 length: 14 residues. The chain's CDR3 is CAWSSGVDYNEQFF. In nucleotides, the CDR3 is TGTGCCTGGAGTTCGGGAGTGGACTACAATGAGCAGTTCTTC. The full variable domain, completed using reference TRBV30 and TRBJ2-1, is SQTIHQWPATLVQPVGSPLSLECTVEGTSNPNLYWYRQAAGRGLQLLFYSVGIGQISSEVPQNLSASRPQDRQFILSSKKLLLSDSGFYLCAWSSGVDYNEQFFGPGTRLTVL.

The chain uses TRBV27 and TRBJ1-3; D is perhaps TRBD1 (5 bases). The V end lost 5 bases, the J end lost 0 bases, and 14 bases lay between the germline ends. Germline CDR1 MNHEY, CDR2 SMNVEV (reference sequence). The CDR3 is 16 residues long. In nucleotides, the CDR3 is TGTGCCAGCAGTCCGATGCGACAGACCTCTGGAAACACCATATATTTT. Protein product: CASSPMRQTSGNTIYF.

The chain employs TRBV2 and TRBJ1-1; D is undetermined. This CDR3 contains 14 residues. Germline CDR1 SNHLY, CDR2 FYNNEI. Trimming left V 6 bases short and J 3 bases short, with 14 bases between. The CDR3 is CASSSLTEYTEAFF. CDR3 DNA sequence: TGTGCCAGCAGCTCTCTAACAGAATACACTGAAGCTTTCTTT.